The 3 T cell receptor beta chains below all came from one sample that was sequenced in a study of blood T cell repertoires in COVID-19. Assay used: immunoSEQ multiplex PCR; TCRdb lists only in-frame clones, some missing. The sample consists of roughly 250,000 clones, roughly 80% of them appearing once. Sample: peripheral blood. All receptors derive from a person aged 70 to 85 with COVID-19, enrolled during active disease.

This chain uses TRBV24-1 with TRBJ1-4; 10 nucleotides agree with TRBD1. This CDR3 has 16 amino acids. Trimming at V came to 4 bases and at J to 6 bases, leaving 7 bases not matched to a gene. Looked up from germline, CDR1 is KGHDR and CDR2 is SFDVKD. The CDR3 DNA is TGTGCCACCAGTGAGGGGGGGACAGGGGCAGATGAAAAACTGTTTTTT. It is translated as CATSEGGTGADEKLFF.

V gene TRBV5-1 combines with J gene TRBJ2-3, with 15 bases identical to TRBD2. V lost 4 bases to trimming and J lost 7 bases; unmatched junction nucleotides: 7. This CDR3 comprises 16 residues. Germline-derived CDR1 and CDR2 are SGHRS and YFSETQ. The CDR3 protein is CASSRTSGGAGNTQYF. The CDR3 DNA sequence: TGCGCCAGCAGCCGGACTAGCGGGGGGGCCGGTAATACGCAGTATTTT.

This clone was picked up a small number of times. The CDR3 nucleotides read TGTGCCAGCAGCTTATCAGCGGGGGCCGAAGAGACCCAGTACTTC. The encoded protein is CASSLSAGAEETQYF. The J gene is TRBJ2-5, the V gene TRBV7-2, with 8 positions matching TRBD2. The CDR3 is 15 residues long. Germline V gene sequence: CDR1 SGHTA, CDR2 FQGNSA. Trimming took 2 bases from V and 3 from J; bases not matched to a gene: 5.